This T cell receptor beta chain was profiled in a study of shared clonotypes between healthy human individuals. Some clones are missing from TCRdb's copy, which holds only in-frame ones; the method was immunoSEQ multiplex PCR. This table holds about 990,000 clones, about 84% found once. The CDR3 contains 12 residues. Germline CDR1 SNHLY, CDR2 FYNNEI. The receptor was derived from a man younger than 35 in good health. Some clones in this sample may be carry-over from other donors' samples. The specimen was memory CD4+ T cells from PBMCs. The sample's subset: CD45RA-negative fraction. The rearrangement uses TRBV2 and TRBJ1-2; D is undetermined. As DNA, the CDR3 is TGTGCAGAGGCGGGCACCTACTATGGCTACACCTTC. Protein product: CAEAGTYYGYTF.